A selection of T cell receptor beta chains follows, all from one sample in a study of control samples from healthy donors and cancer patients. TCRdb's copy holds only in-frame clones and misses some; the assay was immunoSEQ multiplex PCR. The data hold around 58,000 clones, with approximately 91% observed a single time. What was sequenced was blood. Every receptor here comes from a man in his fifties in good health. Each CDR3 is given with its conserved first and last residue. Not all rows give a size; the values are once, few, many and, for expanded clones, a class.

j_call clone_size v_call cdr3_aa
TRBJ1-2 . TRBV18 CASSPPGQNGYTF
TRBJ2-5 . TRBV10-1 CASSERRGAETQYF
TRBJ2-4 . TRBV18 CASSPLEVNIQYF
TRBJ2-3 once TRBV19 CAESSPQGSPCCRNTQYF
TRBJ2-1 . TRBV13 CASSARLAGEDEQFF
TRBJ1-3 . TRBV3-1/TRBV3-2 CASTSTVSGNTIYF
TRBJ2-7 . TRBV9 CASSVGAGQIYEQYF
TRBJ1-3 . TRBV25-1 CASSEIDTLSGNTIYF
TRBJ1-1 . TRBV2 CASQTGGWTEAFF
TRBJ2-2 . TRBV11-3 CASSLETGAGELFF
TRBJ1-5 few TRBV12-5 CASGLSQPQHF
TRBJ2-3 . TRBV10-1 CASGPSGSDTQYF
TRBJ1-6 . TRBV4-3 CASSLSGTGGNSPLHF
TRBJ2-5 once TRBV10-3 CAISEVGGPIQETQYF
TRBJ1-2 . TRBV19 CASRQGDPYGYTF
TRBJ1-1 . TRBV28 CASRFSGGANTEAFF
TRBJ1-1 . TRBV5-1 CASSLNSEGNMNTEAFF
TRBJ2-7 few TRBV19 CASSIGGTIEQYF
TRBJ2-7 once TRBV25-1 CASSDANAYEQYF
TRBJ2-1 . TRBV29-1 CSTDRQSTSGEQFF
TRBJ1-1 . TRBV11-2 CASSLTGGTEAFF
TRBJ1-5 once TRBV19 CASSPQGPYSNQPQHF
TRBJ1-1 . TRBV13 CASSPQGFGNTEAFF
TRBJ1-2 . TRBV2 CASRTGAGDYGYTF
TRBJ2-7 . TRBV2 CASRDFGQGHEQYF
TRBJ1-5 . TRBV6-4 CASINFRVQLSNQPQHF
TRBJ1-1 . TRBV7-8 CASSLDRVRTEAFF
TRBJ2-1 . TRBV3-1/TRBV3-2 CASSQVPTGTVYNEQFF
TRBJ2-3 . TRBV27 CASSSPGGSYTQYF
TRBJ1-2 once TRBV10-3 CAISEPHTF
TRBJ2-2 . TRBV27 CASSSTTSAVTGELFF
TRBJ2-5 . TRBV25-1 CASSGTGAGETQYF
TRBJ1-1 . TRBV7-3 CASSETANTEAFF
TRBJ1-2 once TRBV10-3 CAISERQGALYGYTF
TRBJ1-2 . TRBV6-5 CASSNEQGAGGYTF
TRBJ2-2 . TRBV7-8 CASSPIAGMNTGELFF
TRBJ1-2 . TRBV5-1 CASSFDGGEVNYGYTF
TRBJ2-5 . TRBV18 CASSSASGRGEETQYF
TRBJ2-5 . TRBV5-1 CASSLAGETQYF
TRBJ2-3 . TRBV27 CASSGRGSTDTQYF
TRBJ2-5 few TRBV30 CAWSGGAGLRETQYF
TRBJ2-7 . TRBV14 CASSQGSGKGYEQYF